The 27 T cell receptor beta chains below come from one sample, sequenced in a study of control samples from healthy donors and cancer patients. This table comes from immunoSEQ multiplex PCR, and its TCRdb copy is limited to in-frame clones, with some not included. This sample's table reports roughly 200,000 clones. Sequences were obtained from blood. Receptors originate from a woman in her thirties in good health.

The rearrangement joins TRBV10-1 to TRBJ1-5, with D possibly TRBD1 on 5 matching bases. This CDR3 has 18 amino acids. Germline CDR1 and CDR2: WNHNN and SYGVQD (reference sequence). Trimming left V 2 bases short and J 5 bases short, with 22 bases between. The CDR3 sequence is CASSETERQRGPYQPQHF. Here the CDR3 DNA reads TGCGCCAGCAGTGAGACGGAACGACAGAGAGGTCCATATCAGCCCCAGCATTTT.

The chain recombines TRBV5-6 with TRBJ2-2; maybe TRBD2 (7 bases). This CDR3 has 15 amino acids. The V gene lost 0 bases and the J gene lost 6 bases, with 12 bases spanning the gap. Germline CDR1 SGHDT, CDR2 YYEEEE. CDR3 in DNA: TGTGCCAGCAGCTTGGAAGGGGAGGGGGCCGGGGAGCTGTTTTTT. It encodes CASSLEGEGAGELFF.

The chain has TRBV19 and TRBJ1-2; D is perhaps TRBD1 (6 bases). Germline loops: CDR1 LNHDA, CDR2 SQIVND (reference sequence). The CDR3 runs to 15 residues. Trimming removed 6 bases at V and 4 bases at J, with 18 bases between. The CDR3 sequence: CASRDPDGGAYGYTF. CDR3 bases: TGTGCCAGTAGGGACCCGGACGGGGGGGCCTATGGCTACACCTTC.

The chain links TRBV28 to TRBJ2-3, with 9 bases lining up with TRBD2. The CDR3 sequence is 16 residues long. Trimming removed 7 bases from V and 0 bases from J; junction bases left unmatched: 8. CDR1 is MDHEN, CDR2 SYDVKM, per germline. CDR3 region: CASKWSGGPSTDTQYF. The CDR3 DNA reads TGTGCCAGCAAGTGGAGCGGGGGGCCGAGCACAGATACGCAGTATTTT.

The rearrangement uses TRBV29-1 and TRBJ1-1; 10 bases match TRBD1. Germline-derived CDR1 and CDR2 are SQVTM and ANQGSEA. The CDR3 runs 13 residues. The CDR3 DNA reads as TGCAGTGTGGACAGGGGGTTTAACACTGAAGCTTTCTTT. Its protein product is CSVDRGFNTEAFF.

This chain connects TRBV11-1 to TRBJ1-2; TRBD1 matches at 9 bases. CDR1 and CDR2 from the germline V gene are SGHAT and FQDESV (reference sequence). The V segment lost 5 bases and the J segment 5 bases; nucleotides outside the gene matches: 12. The CDR3 is 16 amino acids. The CDR3 DNA follows: TGTGCCAGCAGCCTACGGCCCGGGACAGGGCCATATGGCTACACCTTC. This codes for CASSLRPGTGPYGYTF.

V usage is TRBV7-8 and J usage is TRBJ2-7; D uncertain. Germline values: CDR1 SGHVS, CDR2 FQNEAQ. Trimming pared 2 bases from V and 3 bases from J, leaving 11 bases between. The length of the CDR3 is 14 residues. CDR3 nucleotides: TGTGCCAGCAGCTTACGGAGTAGAAACTACGAGCAGTACTTC. Translating gives CASSLRSRNYEQYF.

This chain connects TRBV29-1 to TRBJ2-7; 9 bases fit TRBD1. CDR1 SQVTM and CDR2 ANQGSEA come from the germline V gene. V lost 6 bases, J lost 1 base, and 4 bases stayed unmatched. The CDR3 consists of 13 residues. DNA for the CDR3: TGCAGCGTCCGGACAGGGGAGTCCTACGAGCAGTACTTC. It codes for CSVRTGESYEQYF.

The CDR3 nucleotides read TGTGCCATAGGGGCGAGAGAAGCTTTCTTT. Protein sequence: CAIGAREAFF. The chain has TRBV10-3 and TRBJ1-1, with D perhaps TRBD1 (5 bases). Deletions cut 9 bases from V and 8 bases from J, with 10 bases between. The CDR3 is made up of 10 amino acids. In germline, CDR1 is ENHRY, CDR2 SYGVKD.

This chain joins TRBV3-1 (or the pseudogene TRBV3-2) and TRBJ2-6; the match to TRBD1 covers 8 bases. V was clipped by 2 bases and J by 3 bases; unmatched bases: 3. This CDR3 contains 16 residues. Germline V gives CDR1 LGHDT, CDR2 YNNKEL (reference sequence). CDR3 in amino acids: CASSQQGAGGANVLTF. CDR3 DNA: TGTGCCAGCAGCCAACAGGGGGCGGGTGGGGCCAACGTCCTGACTTTC.

The V and J genes are TRBV9 and TRBJ1-4; TRBD1 might be the D (5 bases). Germline loops: CDR1 SGDLS, CDR2 YYNGEE. This CDR3 has 14 amino acids. V lost 4 bases and J 2 bases, leaving 9 bases between the germline ends. The DNA for the CDR3 is TGTGCCAGCAGCCTCGGGGGTACTAATGAAAAACTGTTTTTT. Its protein is CASSLGGTNEKLFF.

The rearrangement joins TRBV28 to TRBJ2-1; possible D gene TRBD2, 5 bases. The germline V and J ends were trimmed by 8 bases and 3 bases, with 14 bases remaining between them. The germline V gene has CDR1 MDHEN and CDR2 SYDVKM. CDR3 length equals 14 residues. CDR3 in amino acids: CASAFAGFYNEQFF. CDR3 nucleotide sequence: TGTGCCAGCGCGTTTGCGGGCTTCTACAATGAGCAGTTCTTC. Based on the CDR3 plus reference TRBV28 and TRBJ2-1, the full variable domain is DVKVTQSSRYLVKRTGEKVFLECVQDMDHENMFWYRQDPGLGLRLIYFSYDVKMKEKGDIPEGYSVSREKKERFSLILESASTNQTSMYLCASAFAGFYNEQFFGPGTRLTVL.

The chain combines TRBV6-1 with TRBJ1-2; TRBD1 aligns across 8 bases. J was trimmed by 1 base and V by 2 bases; bases with no gene match: 21. Germline CDR1 is MNHNS and CDR2 is SASEGT. This CDR3 is 21 amino acids long. CDR3 DNA sequence: TGTGCCAGCAGTGAATTTAGATGGGTTAGGGACAGGTTGTCCCTTAACTATGGCTACACCTTC. Translation: CASSEFRWVRDRLSLNYGYTF.

The chain recombines TRBV5-5 with TRBJ1-6, with no clear D. Germline values: CDR1 SGHKS, CDR2 YYEKEE (reference sequence). V shed 6 bases and J shed 6 bases, with 13 bases lying between them. The CDR3 is 14 amino acids. The chain's CDR3 is CASMAGQSNSPLHF. CDR3 DNA: TGTGCCAGCATGGCGGGCCAAAGTAATTCACCCCTCCACTTT. Complete variable domain (other parts from reference TRBV5-5 and TRBJ1-6): DAGVTQSPTHLIKTRGQQVTLRCSPISGHKSVSWYQQVLGQGPQFIFQYYEKEERGRGNFPDRFSARQFPNYSSELNVNALLLGDSALYLCASMAGQSNSPLHFGNGTRLTVT.

The rearrangement joins TRBV5-4 to TRBJ2-3; D call uncertain. V lost 7 bases, J lost 3 bases, and 12 bases lay in between. This CDR3 spans 13 amino acids. Germline loops: CDR1 SGHNT, CDR2 YYREEE (reference sequence). CDR3 amino acids: CASRRTVTDTQYF. The DNA of the CDR3 is TGTGCCAGCCGACGGACGGTTACAGATACGCAGTATTTT.

The CDR3 DNA reads as TGTGCCAGCAGCTTAGTCGGCAGCACAGATACGCAGTATTTT. This sequence encodes CASSLVGSTDTQYF. The chain has TRBV7-2 and TRBJ2-3; no definite D call. V was clipped by 1 base and J by 0 bases, with 5 bases between them. In germline, CDR1 is SGHTA, CDR2 FQGNSA. This CDR3 has 14 amino acids.

The chain is built from TRBV6-5 and TRBJ1-1; the D gene is possibly TRBD1 (5 bases). With 0 bases removed from V and 2 bases from J, the gap between germline ends came to 10 bases. This CDR3 has 15 residues. Per germline, CDR1 MNHEY and CDR2 SVGAGI. As DNA, the CDR3 is TGTGCCAGCAGTTACTCGAGGAGGGGCAACACTGAAGCTTTCTTT. This encodes CASSYSRRGNTEAFF.

This chain joins TRBV6-5 and TRBJ1-2, with 7 bases aligning to TRBD1. Germline V gene sequence: CDR1 MNHEY, CDR2 SVGAGI. Trimming took 8 bases from V and 8 from J; bases not matched to a gene: 8. This CDR3 spans 12 amino acids. This chain's CDR3 is CASSLRGQGYTF. The CDR3 coding sequence is TGTGCCAGCTCCTTGAGGGGACAGGGCTACACCTTC.

The V and J genes are TRBV6-5 and TRBJ2-7, with 10 bases aligning to TRBD1. V gave up 7 bases and J gave up 5 bases; unmatched junction bases: 2. CDR3 length: 12 amino acids. The V gene's germline CDR1 is MNHEY and CDR2 SVGAGI. This CDR3 reads CASKTGGNEQYF. As DNA, the CDR3 is TGTGCCAGCAAGACAGGGGGCAACGAGCAGTACTTC.

V usage is TRBV28 and J usage is TRBJ1-2; D is unclear. CDR1 and CDR2 from the germline V gene are MDHEN and SYDVKM. Between the trimmed V and J ends, which lost 10 bases and 2 bases, there was a span of 14 bases. This CDR3 comprises 13 residues. The CDR3, as DNA: TGTGCCACCCTCCTGCCGGGAAACTATGGCTACACCTTC. It yields the protein CATLLPGNYGYTF.

This rearrangement joins TRBV18 to TRBJ1-5, with D hard to call. Germline values: CDR1 KGHSH, CDR2 LQKENI. Trimming pared 2 bases from V and 4 bases from J, leaving 15 bases between. The CDR3 sequence is 16 residues long. CDR3 residues: CASSPGVGTGNQPQHF. The CDR3 nucleotides read TGTGCCAGCTCACCAGGTGTCGGCACGGGGAATCAGCCCCAGCATTTT.

This chain uses TRBV7-9 with TRBJ1-4, with D tentatively TRBD1 (5 bases). V lost 2 bases and J 8 bases, leaving 12 bases between the germline ends. This CDR3 region has 14 residues. Germline CDR1 is SEHNR and CDR2 is FQNEAQ (reference sequence). CDR3 sequence reads: CASSLWGNGEKLFF. In DNA form, the CDR3 reads TGTGCCAGCAGCTTATGGGGCAATGGGGAAAAACTGTTTTTT.

The chain recombines TRBV18 with TRBJ2-1; 8 bases match TRBD2. J lost 3 bases, V lost 1 base, and 5 bases had no gene match. Germline V CDR1 and CDR2: KGHSH, LQKENI. The length of the CDR3 is 16 residues. The DNA of the CDR3 is TGTGCCAGCTCACCACTGAGCGGGGGCCTCTACAATGAGCAGTTCTTC. Protein sequence: CASSPLSGGLYNEQFF.

The rearrangement joins TRBV5-1 to TRBJ2-7; TRBD1 matches 8 bases. The length of the CDR3 is 16 residues. With 4 bases clipped from V and 0 bases from J, the junction kept 9 bases outside the gene matches. Germline CDR1 reads SGHRS; CDR2 reads YFSETQ. CDR3 sequence: CASSPRTGLFSYEQYF. CDR3 DNA sequence: TGCGCCAGCAGCCCCCGGACAGGGCTTTTCTCCTACGAGCAGTACTTC.

J is TRBJ1-2 and V is TRBV20-1, with 9 bases identical to TRBD1. V trimming: 3 bases; J trimming: 0 bases; junction bases outside the gene matches: 8. The germline gives CDR1 DFQATT, CDR2 SNEGSKA (reference sequence). The CDR3 consists of 16 residues. The CDR3 loop is CSASSGTGYTNYGYTF. As DNA, the CDR3 is TGCAGTGCTAGTTCCGGGACAGGGTATACTAACTATGGCTACACCTTC.

This chain joins TRBV5-1 and TRBJ1-5; 12 bases map to TRBD1. CDR3 length: 21 residues. V lost 4 bases, J lost 0 bases, and 17 bases stayed unmatched. Germline values: CDR1 SGHRS, CDR2 YFSETQ. The CDR3 DNA follows: TGCGCCAGCAGCCAAATTAAGGGACAGGGGGCCGAAGTTTATAGCAATCAGCCCCAGCATTTT. Protein sequence: CASSQIKGQGAEVYSNQPQHF.

This sequence joins TRBV11-2 and TRBJ1-5; TRBD1 matches at 8 bases. CDR1 is SGHAT and CDR2 is FQNNGV in the germline V gene. The V and J ends lost 6 bases and 4 bases, in that order; junction bases with no gene match: 5. This CDR3 region has 14 residues. DNA of the CDR3: TGTGCCAGCAGACCCACAGGGGGAAATCAGCCCCAGCATTTT. It translates to CASRPTGGNQPQHF.